Each of the 23 T cell receptor beta chains below was sequenced from the same sample in a study of blood T cell repertoires in COVID-19. Produced via immunoSEQ multiplex PCR; TCRdb's table is partial and in-frame only. The repertoire holds more than 200,000 clones, with over 70% as singletons. What was sequenced was peripheral blood. Receptors were obtained from a man aged 35 to 55 with acute or convalescent COVID-19.

V gene TRBV13 combines with J gene TRBJ2-7; 9 bases map to TRBD2. V lost 5 bases to trimming and J lost 2 bases; unmatched junction nucleotides: 10. The V gene's germline CDR1 is PRHDT and CDR2 FYEKMQ (reference sequence). The CDR3 has 16 amino acids. The CDR3 DNA follows: TGTGCCAGCAGCCGACAGACTAGCGGCCTCCCCTACGAGCAGTACTTC. Encoded protein: CASSRQTSGLPYEQYF.

A remark on this clone: The sample carries other DNA sequences with the same CDR3. V and J are TRBV13 and TRBJ2-7, with D maybe TRBD1 (5 bases). V gave up 0 bases and J gave up 4 bases, with 7 bases separating them. The CDR3 has 13 residues. CDR1 and CDR2 (germline): PRHDT, FYEKMQ (reference sequence). CDR3 sequence (DNA): TGTGCCAGCAGCTTAGGTAGGGGTTACGAGCAGTACTTC. Encoded protein: CASSLGRGYEQYF.

This clone is a singleton in its sample. This rearrangement joins TRBV6-5 to TRBJ1-2; D gene uncertain. Germline V gene data show CDR1 as MNHEY and CDR2 as SVGAGI. The CDR3 sequence is 14 residues long. Between the trimmed V and J ends, which lost 5 bases and 7 bases, there was a span of 17 bases. CDR3 bases: TGTGCCAGCAGTCCTCGCCATCGGGGTAGTGGCTACACCTTC. Protein sequence: CASSPRHRGSGYTF.

The V gene is TRBV19, the J gene TRBJ2-7; 10 bases are shared with TRBD1. Germline lookup yields CDR1 LNHDA and CDR2 SQIVND (reference sequence). The CDR3 has 13 residues. V trimming: 6 bases; J trimming: 3 bases; junction bases outside the gene matches: 2. The CDR3 loop is CASSRDRGYEQYF. CDR3 nucleotides: TGTGCCAGTAGCCGGGACAGGGGCTACGAGCAGTACTTC.

This sequence joins TRBV10-3 and TRBJ1-3, with 7 bases that match TRBD1. The V and J ends lost 6 bases and 4 bases, in that order; junction bases with no gene match: 0. The V gene's germline CDR1 is ENHRY and CDR2 SYGVKD. CDR3 length: 12 residues. In DNA, the CDR3 is TGTGCCATCAGGGGACAGGGAAACACCATATATTTT. This translates into CAIRGQGNTIYF.

The chain recombines TRBV5-8 with TRBJ1-2; D unresolved. Looked up from germline, CDR1 is SGHTS and CDR2 is YDEGEE. The CDR3 runs 12 residues. Trimming pared 3 bases from V and 8 bases from J, leaving 11 bases between. CDR3: CASSSPGWGYTF. The DNA of the CDR3 is TGTGCCAGCAGCTCTCCGGGGTGGGGCTACACCTTC.

This clone has just a few counts. The rearrangement links TRBV10-3 to TRBJ1-5; D possibly corresponds to TRBD1 (5 bases). V lost 6 bases and J 3 bases, leaving 9 bases between the germline ends. Germline-derived CDR1 and CDR2 are ENHRY and SYGVKD. This CDR3 comprises 13 residues. The chain's CDR3 is CAIRGLLNQPQHF. The CDR3 bases are TGTGCCATCAGGGGGCTACTCAATCAGCCCCAGCATTTT.

Details on this clone: Other DNA sequences within the sample encode an identical CDR3. The CDR3 loop is CASGDSSYEQYF. The CDR3 DNA is TGCGCCAGCGGCGACTCGAGCTACGAGCAGTACTTC. The V gene is TRBV10-1, the J gene TRBJ2-7; D not resolved. V was trimmed by 8 bases and J by 3 bases, leaving 11 bases between them. Germline assignment: CDR1 WNHNN and CDR2 SYGVQD (reference sequence). CDR3 length: 12 residues.

The rearrangement links TRBV4-1 to TRBJ1-1; D remains ambiguous. Germline V lookup: CDR1 MGHRA, CDR2 YSYEKL. CDR3 length: 14 amino acids. Trimming took 2 bases from V and 1 from J, leaving 8 bases between them. The CDR3 region is CASSQRVPNTEAFF. CDR3 coding DNA: TGCGCCAGCAGCCAACGGGTTCCGAACACTGAAGCTTTCTTT.

V is TRBV2 and J is TRBJ1-2; D is unclear. Trimming pared 7 bases from V and 8 bases from J, leaving 14 bases between. Germline CDR1 and CDR2: SNHLY and FYNNEI. This CDR3 has 12 amino acids. The chain's CDR3 is CASIRESRGYTF. The CDR3 DNA reads TGTGCCAGCATCCGGGAATCAAGAGGCTACACCTTC.

V usage is TRBV5-1 and J usage is TRBJ2-1, with 12 bases matching TRBD2. Per germline, CDR1 SGHRS and CDR2 YFSETQ. The J segment lost 6 bases and the V segment lost 1 base, leaving 8 bases of the junction unmatched. The CDR3 totals 17 residues. The CDR3 loop reads CASSLTSGRTGRNEQFF. CDR3 DNA sequence: TGCGCCAGCAGCTTGACTAGCGGGAGGACGGGGCGCAATGAGCAGTTCTTC. Drawing the rest from reference TRBV5-1 and TRBJ2-1, the complete variable domain is KAGVTQTPRYLIKTRGQQVTLSCSPISGHRSVSWYQQTPGQGLQFLFEYFSETQRNKGNFPGRFSGRQFSNSRSEMNVSTLELGDSALYLCASSLTSGRTGRNEQFFGPGTRLTVL.

The rearrangement joins TRBV19 to TRBJ1-4; D is perhaps TRBD1 (6 bases). The germline gives CDR1 LNHDA, CDR2 SQIVND (reference sequence). The length of the CDR3 is 15 residues. Deletions cut 5 bases from V and 7 bases from J, with 17 bases between. The CDR3 here is CASSSRHSRGEKLFF. The CDR3 nucleotides read TGTGCCAGTAGTTCCCGACATTCCAGGGGTGAAAAACTGTTTTTT. Complete variable domain (other parts from reference TRBV19 and TRBJ1-4): DGGITQSPKYLFRKEGQNVTLSCEQNLNHDAMYWYRQDPGQGLRLIYYSQIVNDFQKGDIAEGYSVSREKKESFPLTVTSAQKNPTAFYLCASSSRHSRGEKLFFGSGTQLSVL.

This chain links TRBV19 with TRBJ1-2, with a possible D match to TRBD1 (6 bases). Germline V CDR1 and CDR2: LNHDA, SQIVND (reference sequence). CDR3 size: 13 residues. The V and J ends lost 2 bases and 7 bases respectively, with 11 bases between them. DNA of the CDR3: TGTGCCAGTAGTATACCAGGGGTCGGTGGCTACACCTTC. Residues: CASSIPGVGGYTF.

The CDR3 loop is CASSLDLSGGRIYGYTF. The CDR3, as DNA: TGTGCCAGCAGCTTAGATCTTTCCGGAGGCAGGATCTATGGCTACACCTTC. This chain connects TRBV11-2 to TRBJ1-2; D gene ambiguous. This CDR3 has 17 amino acids. Trimming removed 0 bases from V and 4 bases from J, with 18 bases in between. Germline CDR1 and CDR2: SGHAT and FQNNGV.

The rearrangement links TRBV7-6 to TRBJ1-2; TRBD1 agrees at 9 bases. The CDR3 is made up of 13 amino acids. Germline V CDR1 and CDR2: SGHVS, FNYEAQ. After removal of 5 bases from V and 7 bases from J, the junction contained 5 bases not matched to a gene. Written as DNA, the CDR3 is TGTGCCAGCAGCCTGGGACAGGGTAGTGGCTACACCTTC. It is translated as CASSLGQGSGYTF. The full variable domain, its missing parts supplied by reference TRBV7-6 and TRBJ1-2, is GAGVSQSPRYKVTKRGQDVALRCDPISGHVSLYWYRQALGQGPEFLTYFNYEAQQDKSGLPNDRFSAERPEGSISTLTIQRTEQRDSAMYRCASSLGQGSGYTFGSGTRLTVV.

J is TRBJ1-2 and V is TRBV27; D not resolved. V lost 3 bases, J lost 7 bases, and 15 bases lay in between. This CDR3 is 14 amino acids long. Germline CDR1 MNHEY, CDR2 SMNVEV (reference sequence). The CDR3 DNA is TGTGCCAGCAGTTTCAACGGGAGGTACGGTGGCTACACCTTC. Its protein is CASSFNGRYGGYTF.

This chain connects TRBV19 to TRBJ2-2; the match to TRBD1 covers 8 bases. Germline CDR1 is LNHDA and CDR2 is SQIVND (reference sequence). The trim removed 6 bases at V and 5 bases at J, leaving 5 bases unmatched. The CDR3 totals 14 residues. The CDR3, as DNA: TGTGCCAGTAGCGACAGGGGACATACCGGGGAGCTGTTTTTT. It specifies CASSDRGHTGELFF. The whole variable domain, remainder taken from reference TRBV19 and TRBJ2-2, is DGGITQSPKYLFRKEGQNVTLSCEQNLNHDAMYWYRQDPGQGLRLIYYSQIVNDFQKGDIAEGYSVSREKKESFPLTVTSAQKNPTAFYLCASSDRGHTGELFFGEGSRLTVL.

This chain links TRBV7-2 with TRBJ2-7, with D perhaps TRBD2 (7 bases). CDR3 size: 15 residues. Trimming cost V 5 bases and J 3 bases, with 17 bases left between them. The germline V gene encodes CDR1 SGHTA and CDR2 FQGNSA. CDR3 sequence: CASSMGGASGYEQYF. The CDR3 DNA sequence: TGTGCCAGCAGCATGGGGGGGGCTAGCGGCTACGAGCAGTACTTC. Based on the CDR3 plus reference TRBV7-2 and TRBJ2-7, the full variable domain is GAGVSQSPSNKVTEKGKDVELRCDPISGHTALYWYRQSLGQGLEFLIYFQGNSAPDKSGLPSDRFSAERTGGSVSTLTIQRTQQEDSAVYLCASSMGGASGYEQYFGPGTRLTVT.

V usage is TRBV3-1 (or the pseudogene TRBV3-2) and J usage is TRBJ2-5; D uncertain. The V end was cut by 2 bases, the J end by 4 bases, with 5 bases between. The CDR3 spans 12 residues. Germline V gene sequence: CDR1 LGHDT, CDR2 YNNKEL (reference sequence). The CDR3 coding sequence is TGTGCCAGCAGCCAACTGAGAGAGACCCAGTACTTC. It encodes CASSQLRETQYF.

V usage is TRBV27 and J usage is TRBJ2-3; possibly TRBD1 for D (6 bases). Trimming left V 9 bases short and J 1 base short, with 17 bases between. The CDR3 loop spans 15 amino acids. The germline V gene encodes CDR1 MNHEY and CDR2 SMNVEV (reference sequence). DNA for the CDR3: TGTGCCAGTTTTGGGGGCGATGTGGGCACAGATACGCAGTATTTT. This codes for CASFGGDVGTDTQYF.

The chain recombines TRBV29-1 with TRBJ2-1, with a weak D call TRBD1 (5 bases). The CDR3 totals 13 residues. Germline CDR1 SQVTM, CDR2 ANQGSEA. V was trimmed by 8 bases and J by 3 bases, leaving 14 bases between them. CDR3 region: CSSGRAGYNEQFF. CDR3 bases: TGCAGCTCCGGCAGGGCTGGCTACAATGAGCAGTTCTTC.

The chain carries TRBV5-1 and TRBJ1-2; D is possibly TRBD1 (5 bases). V gave up 4 bases and J gave up 8 bases, with 15 bases separating them. The CDR3 consists of 13 residues. The V gene's germline CDR1 is SGHRS and CDR2 YFSETQ. CDR3 region: CASSPRVEKGYTF. In DNA, the CDR3 is TGCGCCAGCAGCCCCAGGGTTGAGAAAGGCTACACCTTC. Combining the CDR3 with reference TRBV5-1 and TRBJ1-2 gives the whole variable domain KAGVTQTPRYLIKTRGQQVTLSCSPISGHRSVSWYQQTPGQGLQFLFEYFSETQRNKGNFPGRFSGRQFSNSRSEMNVSTLELGDSALYLCASSPRVEKGYTFGSGTRLTVV.

J is TRBJ2-3 and V is TRBV5-6; possible D gene TRBD1, 6 bases. The CDR3 spans 15 residues. Germline V lookup: CDR1 SGHDT, CDR2 YYEEEE. V shed 6 bases and J shed 1 base, with 15 bases lying between them. CDR3 sequence: CASMLIGGGTDTQYF. The CDR3 DNA follows: TGTGCCAGCATGCTCATAGGGGGAGGCACAGATACGCAGTATTTT.